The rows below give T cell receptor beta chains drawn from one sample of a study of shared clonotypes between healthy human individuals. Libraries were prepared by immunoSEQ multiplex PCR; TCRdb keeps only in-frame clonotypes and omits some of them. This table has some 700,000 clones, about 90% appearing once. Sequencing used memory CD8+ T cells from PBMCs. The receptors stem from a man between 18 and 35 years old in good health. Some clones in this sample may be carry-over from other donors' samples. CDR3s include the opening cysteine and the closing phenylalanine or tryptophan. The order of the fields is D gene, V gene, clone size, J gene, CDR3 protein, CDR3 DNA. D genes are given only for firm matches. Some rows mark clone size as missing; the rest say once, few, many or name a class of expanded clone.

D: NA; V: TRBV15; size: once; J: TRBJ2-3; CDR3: CATSRVASSGTDTQYF; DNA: TGTGCCACCAGCAGAGTGGCTAGTTCGGGCACAGATACGCAGTATTTT
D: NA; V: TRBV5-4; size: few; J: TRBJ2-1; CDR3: CASSRAGGGEQFF; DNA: TGTGCCAGCAGTCGAGCGGGTGGCGGGGAGCAGTTCTTC
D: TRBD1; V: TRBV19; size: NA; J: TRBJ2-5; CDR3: CASSPRQGSGPETQYF; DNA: TGTGCCAGTAGTCCTCGACAGGGGTCGGGTCCAGAGACCCAGTACTTC
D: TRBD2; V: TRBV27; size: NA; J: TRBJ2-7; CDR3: CASSSTSGSVYEQYF; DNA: TGTGCCAGCAGTTCAACTAGCGGGAGTGTTTACGAGCAGTACTTC
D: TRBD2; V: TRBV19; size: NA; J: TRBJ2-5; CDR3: CASSESGLAAYQETQYF; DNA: TGTGCCAGTAGTGAATCGGGACTAGCGGCGTACCAAGAGACCCAGTACTTC
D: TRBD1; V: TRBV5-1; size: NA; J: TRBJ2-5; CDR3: CASSPGQGFGLTETQYF; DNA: TGCGCCAGCAGTCCGGGACAGGGATTTGGGTTGACGGAGACCCAGTACTTC
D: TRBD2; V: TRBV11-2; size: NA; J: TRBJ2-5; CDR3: CASSYFSRTSAETQYF; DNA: TGTGCCAGCAGCTATTTCTCTCGGACTAGCGCCGAGACCCAGTACTTC
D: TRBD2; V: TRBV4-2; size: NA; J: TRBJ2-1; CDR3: CASSQTSGIYNEQFF; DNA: TGTGCCAGCAGCCAAACTAGCGGGATATACAATGAGCAGTTCTTC
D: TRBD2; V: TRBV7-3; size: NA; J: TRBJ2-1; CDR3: CASSSTGLAYNEQFF; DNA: TGTGCCAGCAGCTCGACGGGACTAGCCTACAATGAGCAGTTCTTC
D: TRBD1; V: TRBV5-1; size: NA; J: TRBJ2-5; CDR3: CASSLVGQGGTQYF; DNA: TGCGCCAGCAGCTTGGTCGGACAGGGGGGGACCCAGTACTTC
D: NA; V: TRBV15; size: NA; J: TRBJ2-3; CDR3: CATSKDRGLGDTQYF; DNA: TGTGCCACCAGCAAGGACAGAGGGCTCGGAGATACGCAGTATTTT
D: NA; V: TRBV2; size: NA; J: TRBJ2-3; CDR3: CASSRDTQYF; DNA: TGTGCCAGCAGTAGAGATACGCAGTATTTT
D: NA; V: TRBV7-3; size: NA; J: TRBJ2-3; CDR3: CASSLRREDTDTQYF; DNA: TGTGCCAGCAGCTTGAGGCGGGAAGACACAGATACGCAGTATTTT
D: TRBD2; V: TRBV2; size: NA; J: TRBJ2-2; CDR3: CASSGSPSGSVTGELFF; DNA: TGTGCCAGCAGTGGCAGTCCTAGCGGGAGCGTCACCGGGGAGCTGTTTTTT
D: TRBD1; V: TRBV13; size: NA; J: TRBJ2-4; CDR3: CASSLSGQGEDIQYF; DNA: TGTGCCAGCAGCTTAAGCGGACAGGGCGAGGACATTCAGTACTTC
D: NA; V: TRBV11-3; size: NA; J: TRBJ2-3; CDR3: CASSLEFSDTQYF; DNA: TGTGCCAGCAGCTTAGAGTTTTCAGATACGCAGTATTTT
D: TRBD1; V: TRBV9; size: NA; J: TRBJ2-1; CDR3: CASSEGTGGYNEQFF; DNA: TGTGCCAGCAGCGAGGGGACAGGGGGCTACAATGAGCAGTTCTTC
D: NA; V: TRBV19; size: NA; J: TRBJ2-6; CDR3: CASSLGDGVWISGANVLTF; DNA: TGTGCCAGTAGTCTCGGGGACGGGGTTTGGATCTCTGGGGCCAACGTCCTGACTTTC
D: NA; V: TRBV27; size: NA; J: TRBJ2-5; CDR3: CASSFRAQETQYF; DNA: TGTGCCAGCAGTTTCCGGGCCCAAGAGACCCAGTACTTC
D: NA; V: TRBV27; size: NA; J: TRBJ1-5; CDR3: CASSLEPRYQPQHF; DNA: TGTGCCAGCAGTTTAGAACCTCGCTATCAGCCCCAGCATTTT
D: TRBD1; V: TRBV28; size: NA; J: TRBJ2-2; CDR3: CAWQGATGELFF; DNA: TGTGCGTGGCAGGGGGCGACCGGGGAGCTGTTTTTT
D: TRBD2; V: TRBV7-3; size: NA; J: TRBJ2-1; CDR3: CASSLELAGGYNEQFF; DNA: TGTGCCAGCAGCTTGGAGTTAGCGGGAGGCTACAATGAGCAGTTCTTC
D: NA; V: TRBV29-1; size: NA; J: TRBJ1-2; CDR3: CSVEDPRGAGLANYGYTF; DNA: TGCAGCGTTGAAGATCCGAGGGGGGCAGGGCTAGCTAACTATGGCTACACCTTC
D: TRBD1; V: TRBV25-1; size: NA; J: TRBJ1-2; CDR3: CASSAHPWTGNYGYTF; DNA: TGTGCCAGCAGTGCACACCCTTGGACAGGGAACTATGGCTACACCTTC
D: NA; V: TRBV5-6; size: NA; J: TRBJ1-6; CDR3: CASSSTGIYNSPLHF; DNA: TGTGCCAGCAGCTCTACAGGGATCTATAATTCACCCCTCCACTTT
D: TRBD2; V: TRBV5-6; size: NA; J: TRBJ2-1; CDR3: CASSASLAGAYNEQFF; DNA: TGTGCCAGCAGCGCCTCACTAGCGGGAGCATACAATGAGCAGTTCTTC
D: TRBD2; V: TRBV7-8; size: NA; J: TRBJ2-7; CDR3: CATSEVSGSLYEQYF; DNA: TGTGCCACCTCCGAGGTGAGCGGGAGCCTTTACGAGCAGTACTTC
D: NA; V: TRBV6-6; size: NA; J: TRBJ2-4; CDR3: CASRPDTASNIQYF; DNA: TGTGCCAGCAGACCGGACACCGCATCAAACATTCAGTACTTC
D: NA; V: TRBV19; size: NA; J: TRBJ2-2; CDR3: CASSIRGPGELFF; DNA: TGTGCCAGTAGTATTCGAGGCCCCGGGGAGCTGTTTTTT
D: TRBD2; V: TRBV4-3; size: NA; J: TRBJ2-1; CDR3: CASSQGLADAYNEQFF; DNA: TGCGCCAGCAGCCAGGGACTAGCGGACGCCTACAATGAGCAGTTCTTC
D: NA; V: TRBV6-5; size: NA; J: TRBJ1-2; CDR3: CASAGIVIGYTF; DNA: TGTGCCAGCGCGGGGATCGTAATCGGCTACACCTTC
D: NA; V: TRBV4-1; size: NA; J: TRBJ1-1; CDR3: CASSQRFSGTEAFF; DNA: TGCGCCAGCAGCCAACGGTTCTCGGGAACTGAAGCTTTCTTT
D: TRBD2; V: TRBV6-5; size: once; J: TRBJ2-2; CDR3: CASSFLRESTGELFF; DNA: TGTGCCAGCAGTTTTTTGCGGGAGAGCACCGGGGAGCTGTTTTTT
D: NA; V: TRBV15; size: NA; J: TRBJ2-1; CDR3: CATSRDPLDWRNEQFF; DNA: TGTGCCACCAGCAGAGATCCCCTCGACTGGCGCAATGAGCAGTTCTTC
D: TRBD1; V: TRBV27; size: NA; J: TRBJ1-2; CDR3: CASSLVGTGGLNYGYTF; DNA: TGTGCCAGCAGTTTAGTGGGGACAGGGGGGCTTAACTATGGCTACACCTTC
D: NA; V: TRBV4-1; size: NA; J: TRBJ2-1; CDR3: CASSQRSFNGYNEQFF; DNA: TGCGCCAGCAGCCAAAGATCTTTTAACGGCTACAATGAGCAGTTCTTC
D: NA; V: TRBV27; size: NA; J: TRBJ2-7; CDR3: CASSPTGQGAEQYF; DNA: TGTGCCAGCAGTCCAACGGGGCAGGGAGCCGAGCAGTACTTC
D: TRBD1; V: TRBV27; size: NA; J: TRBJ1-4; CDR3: CASSSLGQGNYEKLFF; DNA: TGTGCCAGCAGTTCCCTGGGACAGGGTAATTATGAAAAACTGTTTTTT
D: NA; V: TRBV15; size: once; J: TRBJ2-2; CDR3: CATSRDRLGGPGELFF; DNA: TGTGCCACCAGCAGAGATCGTTTGGGGGGCCCCGGGGAGCTGTTTTTT
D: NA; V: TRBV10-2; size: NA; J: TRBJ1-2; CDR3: CASSETPLSDYTF; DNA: TGCGCCAGCAGTGAGACCCCGCTTTCGGACTACACCTTC
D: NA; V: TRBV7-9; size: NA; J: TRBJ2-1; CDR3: CASSLAHSSYNEQFF; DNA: TGTGCCAGCAGCTTAGCGCATAGCTCCTACAATGAGCAGTTCTTC
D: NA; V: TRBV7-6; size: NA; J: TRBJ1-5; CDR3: CASSASTALNQPQHF; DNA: TGTGCCAGCAGCGCCTCAACGGCCCTCAATCAGCCCCAGCATTTT
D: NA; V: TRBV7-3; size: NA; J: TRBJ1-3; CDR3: CASSEGWGAGNTIYF; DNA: TGTGCCAGCAGCGAAGGATGGGGGGCTGGAAACACCATATATTTT
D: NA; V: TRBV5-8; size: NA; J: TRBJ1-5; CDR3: CASSLDPWGNQPQHF; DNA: TGTGCCAGCAGCTTAGACCCTTGGGGCAATCAGCCCCAGCATTTT
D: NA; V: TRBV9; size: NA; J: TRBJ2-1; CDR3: CASSVALSSYNEQFF; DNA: TGTGCCAGCAGCGTAGCTCTAAGCTCCTACAATGAGCAGTTCTTC
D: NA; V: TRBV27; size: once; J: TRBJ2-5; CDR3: CASKEGVGETQYF; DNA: TGTGCCAGCAAAGAGGGAGTAGGCGAGACCCAGTACTTC
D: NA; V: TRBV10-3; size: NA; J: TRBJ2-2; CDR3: CAISDPPGELFF; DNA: TGTGCCATCAGTGACCCCCCCGGGGAGCTGTTTTTT